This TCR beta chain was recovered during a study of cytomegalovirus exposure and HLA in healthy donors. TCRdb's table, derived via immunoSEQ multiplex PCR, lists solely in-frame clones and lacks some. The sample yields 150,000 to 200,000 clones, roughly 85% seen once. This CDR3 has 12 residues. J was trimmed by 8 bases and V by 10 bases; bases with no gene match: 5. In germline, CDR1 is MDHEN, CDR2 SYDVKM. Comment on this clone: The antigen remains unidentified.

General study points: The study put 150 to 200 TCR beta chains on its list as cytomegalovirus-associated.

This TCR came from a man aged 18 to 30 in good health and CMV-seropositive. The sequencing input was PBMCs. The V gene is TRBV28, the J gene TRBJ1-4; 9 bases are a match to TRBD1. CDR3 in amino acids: CATSGTGEKLFF. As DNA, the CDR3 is TGTGCCACATCCGGGACAGGGGAAAAACTGTTTTTT.